This record looks at one T cell receptor (beta chain) sequence and its context. The germline gives CDR1 LNHNV, CDR2 YYDKDF (reference sequence). The CDR3 has 20 amino acids. The data were obtained in a study of tumor-infiltrating lymphocytes in oesophageal squamous cell carcinoma. TCRdb itself ran the PCR reads through MiXCR, one entry per CDR3 protein. The table lists 19,000 or so distinct CDR3 sequences, roughly two fifths of them singletons. The specimen was esophageal tumor tissue. The source of this sequence is a male donor with esophageal squamous cell carcinoma. The chain is built from TRBV15 and TRBJ2-1; 15 nucleotides align to TRBD2. The end of the DNA is better explained by TRBJ2-7, so the J call may be wrong. The CDR3 is CATSRVYPGLAGGTYNEQYF. The CDR3 DNA reads TGTGCCACCAGCAGGGTGTACCCGGGACTAGCGGGAGGCACCTACAATGAGCAGTACTTC.